Listed here are 7 T cell receptor beta chains from one sample, sequenced in a study of cytomegalovirus exposure and HLA in healthy donors. Primers: 60 Vbeta forward and 13 Jbeta reverse. Only in-frame clones appear in the TCRdb table, and some are missing; sequencing was by immunoSEQ multiplex PCR. The sample lists under 140,000 clones, over 60% occurring once. Sequencing was performed on PBMCs. Receptor source: a woman between 55 and 75 years old in good health and CMV-seropositive.

CDR3 DNA sequence: TGTGCCAGCAGTTTATTCCGCAGAGCGGGCAATCAGCCCCAGCATTTT. Its protein product is CASSLFRRAGNQPQHF. The chain recombines TRBV28 with TRBJ1-5; no clear D. The germline CDR1 and CDR2 sequences are MDHEN and SYDVKM. V lost 1 base to trimming and J lost 2 bases, with 12 bases between them. CDR3 length: 16 amino acids. The complete variable domain, with remaining parts taken from reference TRBV28 and TRBJ1-5, reads DVKVTQSSRYLVKRTGEKVFLECVQDMDHENMFWYRQDPGLGLRLIYFSYDVKMKEKGDIPEGYSVSREKKERFSLILESASTNQTSMYLCASSLFRRAGNQPQHFGDGTRLSIL.

This clone was detected only once. The chain carries TRBV18 and TRBJ2-7; 8 positions match TRBD1. V was clipped by 3 bases and J by 2 bases; unmatched bases: 3. The CDR3 totals 14 residues. The germline CDR1 and CDR2 sequences are KGHSH and LQKENI. Here the CDR3 reads CASSPLQGAYEQYF. In DNA, the CDR3 is TGTGCCAGCTCACCTCTACAGGGGGCCTACGAGCAGTACTTC.

The rearrangement uses TRBV7-6 and TRBJ2-7; no firm D call. V was trimmed by 4 bases and J by 2 bases, leaving 6 bases between them. CDR3 length equals 12 residues. Per germline, CDR1 SGHVS and CDR2 FNYEAQ. The CDR3 DNA reads as TGTGCCAGCAGCTCGAGCCCCTACGAGCAGTACTTC. This codes for CASSSSPYEQYF.

This clone was seen more than once but under ten times. This chain joins TRBV5-1 and TRBJ1-3; 7 positions agree with TRBD1. The germline CDR1 and CDR2 sequences are SGHRS and YFSETQ. The CDR3 totals 17 residues. V lost 0 bases, J lost 1 base, and 7 bases stayed unmatched. CDR3 coding DNA: TGCGCCAGCAGCTTGGCCACTACGACAGGGTCTGGAAACACCATATATTTT. This sequence encodes CASSLATTTGSGNTIYF.

This rearrangement joins TRBV18 to TRBJ1-1; D remains unclear. Germline V gene sequence: CDR1 KGHSH, CDR2 LQKENI. The CDR3 runs to 12 residues. V was clipped by 6 bases and J by 3 bases, with 8 bases between them. Here the CDR3 reads CASSAGDTEAFF. CDR3 nucleotide sequence: TGTGCCAGCTCCGCCGGGGACACTGAAGCTTTCTTT. The variable domain in full, completed from reference TRBV18 and TRBJ1-1, reads NAGVMQNPRHLVRRRGQEARLRCSPMKGHSHVYWYRQLPEEGLKFMVYLQKENIIDESGMPKERFSAEFPKEGPSILRIQQVVRGDSAAYFCASSAGDTEAFFGQGTRLTVV.

This chain joins TRBV28 and TRBJ1-1; 12 bases map to TRBD1. Germline V lookup: CDR1 MDHEN, CDR2 SYDVKM. V dropped 8 bases and J dropped 5; count of bases not matched to a gene: 3. The CDR3 spans 13 residues. CDR3 protein: CASGTGGRTEAFF. The CDR3 DNA reads as TGTGCCAGCGGGACAGGGGGCCGGACTGAAGCTTTCTTT.

V usage is TRBV5-1 and J usage is TRBJ2-4, with D maybe TRBD1 (5 bases). Germline V lookup: CDR1 SGHRS, CDR2 YFSETQ. The CDR3 is made up of 15 amino acids. V was pared by 0 bases and J by 6 bases, with 13 bases between. DNA of the CDR3: TGCGCCAGCAGCTTGGTTCCATACCAGGGAAACATTCAGTACTTC. Amino acid sequence: CASSLVPYQGNIQYF.